Below, 29 T cell receptor beta chains from the same sample are listed, as sequenced in a study of blood T cell repertoires in COVID-19. Clones were sequenced by immunoSEQ multiplex PCR, and TCRdb holds only the in-frame ones, with some missing. Of approximately 340,000 clones listed, 91% were seen once; the top ten hold about 0.9%. Sequenced input: PBMCs or T cells enriched from blood (not recorded which). The receptors here all came from a woman aged 40 to 50 who had been exposed to COVID-19.

The chain couples TRBV3-1 (or the pseudogene TRBV3-2) to TRBJ2-1; the D is unclear. Germline V gives CDR1 LGHDT, CDR2 YNNKEL (reference sequence). The CDR3 loop spans 12 amino acids. V gave up 0 bases and J gave up 8 bases, with 5 bases separating them. The CDR3 reads CASSQERYEQFF. The CDR3 DNA reads as TGTGCCAGCAGCCAAGAGCGGTATGAGCAGTTCTTC.

The chain joins TRBV6-5 to TRBJ2-7, with TRBD1 matching over 7 bases. Per germline, CDR1 MNHEY and CDR2 SVGAGI. The J segment lost 1 base and the V segment lost 4 bases, leaving 4 bases of the junction unmatched. The CDR3 runs 14 residues. For the CDR3, the DNA is TGTGCCAGCAGTTCCTTGGGACAGTCCTACGAGCAGTACTTC. This sequence encodes CASSSLGQSYEQYF.

As to this clone: Distinct nucleotide sequences in the sample also encode this CDR3. V and J are TRBV7-2 and TRBJ1-5; the D gene is possibly TRBD1 (5 bases). The germline V gene has CDR1 SGHTA and CDR2 FQGNSA. The CDR3 totals 14 residues. V shed 1 base and J shed 4 bases, with 8 bases lying between them. As DNA, the CDR3 is TGTGCCAGCAGCTTAGTACGGGGGAATCAGCCCCAGCATTTT. It encodes CASSLVRGNQPQHF.

This chain links TRBV5-1 with TRBJ1-1; D is perhaps TRBD1 (5 bases). Germline V CDR1 and CDR2: SGHRS, YFSETQ. V was clipped by 4 bases and J by 4 bases, with 17 bases between them. This CDR3 region has 15 residues. The CDR3 spells CASSANPGMGTEAFF. In DNA, the CDR3 is TGCGCCAGCAGCGCAAATCCAGGGATGGGCACTGAAGCTTTCTTT.

CDR3 region: CAISGLAGGETQYF. Here the CDR3 DNA reads TGTGCCATCAGTGGACTAGCGGGAGGAGAGACCCAGTACTTC. The chain combines TRBV10-3 with TRBJ2-5; TRBD2 matches 13 bases. In germline, CDR1 is ENHRY, CDR2 SYGVKD. V lost 4 bases and J lost 4; bases outside the gene matches: 0. CDR3 size: 14 residues.

The genes are TRBV19 and TRBJ1-3; TRBD1 might be the D (5 bases). V lost 5 bases and J 6 bases, leaving 17 bases between the germline ends. The CDR3 runs to 15 residues. Germline V gives CDR1 LNHDA, CDR2 SQIVND (reference sequence). Here the CDR3 reads CASSVSLGLKNTIYF. The CDR3 bases are TGTGCCAGTAGTGTTTCCCTGGGGCTGAAAAACACCATATATTTT.

V is TRBV15 and J is TRBJ1-1, with D maybe TRBD1 (5 bases). The CDR3 loop spans 16 amino acids. Germline assignment: CDR1 LNHNV and CDR2 YYDKDF (reference sequence). V lost 0 bases to trimming and J lost 4 bases, with 15 bases between them. In DNA, the CDR3 is TGTGCCACCAGCAGAGAACCCCGACAGAAAGGCACTGAAGCTTTCTTT. Its translation is CATSREPRQKGTEAFF.

CDR3 coding DNA: TGTGCCAGCAGCTTGGAGGTGGCTGGCGGGGGGGCCCGGGAGCAGTACTTC. Translation gives CASSLEVAGGGAREQYF. This sequence joins TRBV5-4 and TRBJ2-7, with TRBD2 identical over 9 bases. The trim removed 0 bases at V and 7 bases at J, leaving 14 bases unmatched. Germline lookup yields CDR1 SGHNT and CDR2 YYREEE (reference sequence). This CDR3 has 17 amino acids. Full variable domain (remainder filled in from reference TRBV5-4 and TRBJ2-7): ETGVTQSPTHLIKTRGQQVTLRCSSQSGHNTVSWYQQALGQGPQFIFQYYREEENGRGNFPPRFSGLQFPNYSSELNVNALELDDSALYLCASSLEVAGGGAREQYFGPGTRLTVT.

The chain has TRBV19 and TRBJ1-5, with a tentative D call TRBD1 (6 bases). Germline V gene data show CDR1 as LNHDA and CDR2 as SQIVND (reference sequence). Trimming shortened V by 7 bases and J by 0 bases, and 10 bases separated the two germline ends. The CDR3 contains 14 residues. CDR3 sequence reads: CASTGTLSNQPQHF. The CDR3, as DNA: TGTGCCAGTACCGGGACACTTAGCAATCAGCCCCAGCATTTT.

The rearrangement links TRBV27 to TRBJ2-7; TRBD2 matches 16 bases. With 5 bases clipped from V and 6 bases from J, the junction kept 10 bases outside the gene matches. Per germline, CDR1 MNHEY and CDR2 SMNVEV (reference sequence). The CDR3 extends over 17 amino acids. The CDR3 sequence is CASSLGTSGGASSEQYF. The CDR3 nucleotides are TGTGCCAGCAGTCTTGGGACTAGCGGGGGGGCCAGCAGCGAGCAGTACTTC.

The chain is built from TRBV7-2 and TRBJ2-2; TRBD2 aligns across 11 bases. The germline CDR1 and CDR2 sequences are SGHTA and FQGNSA. V lost 6 bases and J lost 4; bases outside the gene matches: 4. CDR3 length equals 15 residues. The CDR3 DNA reads as TGTGCCAGCAGACTTAGCGGGAGGGGCACCGGGGAGCTGTTTTTT. It specifies CASRLSGRGTGELFF.

V and J are TRBV7-2 and TRBJ2-6; TRBD2 matches 8 bases. Germline CDR1 SGHTA, CDR2 FQGNSA. The CDR3 contains 18 residues. The ends lost 1 base at V and 2 bases at J; junction bases unmatched: 7. This CDR3 is CASSLVLSGSPGANVLTF. The CDR3 nucleotides are TGTGCCAGCAGCTTAGTATTAAGCGGGAGCCCTGGGGCCAACGTCCTGACTTTC.

The chain employs TRBV9 and TRBJ1-6; the D is unclear. Deletions cut 4 bases from V and 8 bases from J, with 10 bases between. Germline V gene data show CDR1 as SGDLS and CDR2 as YYNGEE. The CDR3 is 13 residues long. In DNA form, the CDR3 reads TGTGCCAGCAGCCTACGGGGAGATTCACCCCTCCACTTT. Translation gives CASSLRGDSPLHF.

The chain is built from TRBV12-3 or TRBV12-4 and TRBJ1-2, with D unresolved. This CDR3 is built from 12 residues. Deletions cut 5 bases from V and 3 bases from J, with 7 bases between. CDR3 nucleotide sequence: TGTGCCAGCAGTCGACAAGACTATGGCTACACCTTC. Amino acid sequence: CASSRQDYGYTF.

The chain combines TRBV4-2 with TRBJ2-1; 14 bases align to TRBD2. There are 16 residues in the CDR3. After removal of 3 bases from V and 10 bases from J, the junction contained 8 bases not matched to a gene. CDR1 LGHNA and CDR2 YNFKEQ come from the germline V gene. CDR3 coding DNA: TGTGCCAGCAGCCAGCCGGGACTAGCGGGAGTAAGCGAGCAGTTCTTC. This codes for CASSQPGLAGVSEQFF.

This clone occurred once. The chain employs TRBV4-3 and TRBJ2-7; unclear D gene. This CDR3 is built from 15 residues. Germline assignment: CDR1 LGHNA and CDR2 YSLEER. The V end lost 2 bases, the J end lost 2 bases, and 13 bases lay between the germline ends. The CDR3 coding sequence is TGCGCCAGCAGCCAAAGGAAGACACCCACCTACGAGCAGTACTTC. Protein: CASSQRKTPTYEQYF.

The genes are TRBV18 and TRBJ1-5, with a tentative D call TRBD1 (6 bases). V lost 4 bases to trimming and J lost 2 bases, with 12 bases between them. Germline V CDR1 and CDR2: KGHSH, LQKENI. The CDR3 runs to 15 residues. The CDR3 region is CASSLGEGGNQPQHF. CDR3 in DNA: TGTGCCAGCTCACTAGGCGAGGGGGGCAATCAGCCCCAGCATTTT.

The chain employs TRBV3-1 (or the pseudogene TRBV3-2) and TRBJ2-7; D perhaps matches TRBD1 (5 bases). The CDR3 extends over 14 amino acids. Deletions cut 2 bases from V and 3 bases from J, with 11 bases between. CDR1 is LGHDT, CDR2 YNNKEL, per germline (reference sequence). CDR3 sequence (DNA): TGTGCCAGCAGCCAACAACAGGTGGGCTACGAGCAGTACTTC. As protein: CASSQQQVGYEQYF.

This chain connects TRBV10-1 to TRBJ2-7; maybe TRBD2 (5 bases). The germline V gene encodes CDR1 WNHNN and CDR2 SYGVQD (reference sequence). Trimming took off 4 bases at V and 2 bases at J, with 12 bases between the two ends. The CDR3 is 14 amino acids. CDR3 sequence: CASSAGYSTYEQYF. CDR3 coding DNA: TGCGCCAGCAGTGCGGGGTATTCAACCTACGAGCAGTACTTC.

This sequence joins TRBV5-1 and TRBJ1-4; 8 bases are a match to TRBD1. Germline V gene sequence: CDR1 SGHRS, CDR2 YFSETQ. CDR3 size: 16 residues. V lost 0 bases, J lost 2 bases, and 3 bases stayed unmatched. The CDR3 DNA follows: TGCGCCAGCAGCTTGGGGGGACAGGCCACTAATGAAAAACTGTTTTTT. Its translation: CASSLGGQATNEKLFF.

This rearrangement joins TRBV5-4 to TRBJ1-2; unclear D gene. CDR3 length: 12 amino acids. Germline-derived CDR1 and CDR2 are SGHNT and YYREEE (reference sequence). Trimming removed 4 bases at V and 6 bases at J, with 10 bases between. CDR3 amino acids: CASSTRDHGYTF. CDR3 coding DNA: TGTGCCAGCAGCACCCGGGATCATGGCTACACCTTC.

This rearrangement joins TRBV5-1 to TRBJ1-4; maybe TRBD1 (6 bases). Germline assignment: CDR1 SGHRS and CDR2 YFSETQ. The CDR3 is 17 amino acids. Between the trimmed V and J ends, which lost 0 bases and 2 bases, there was a span of 14 bases. The CDR3, as DNA: TGCGCCAGCAGCTTGGCCTATGGGGGGGCGACTAATGAAAAACTGTTTTTT. It translates to CASSLAYGGATNEKLFF.

V is TRBV3-1 (or the pseudogene TRBV3-2) and J is TRBJ1-6; 9 positions match TRBD1. From germline, CDR1 is LGHDT and CDR2 YNNKEL (reference sequence). The CDR3 is 14 residues long. V dropped 5 bases and J dropped 13; count of bases not matched to a gene: 9. The CDR3 loop is CASSIRQTGGPLHF. The CDR3, as DNA: TGTGCCAGCAGCATACGACAGACAGGGGGGCCCCTCCACTTT.

The chain recombines TRBV11-3 with TRBJ1-1; the match to TRBD1 covers 7 bases. The CDR3 runs 17 residues. J gave up 1 base and V 7 bases, and 15 bases lay outside the gene matches. Germline CDR1 and CDR2: SGHNT and YENEEA. The CDR3 coding sequence is TGTGCCAGCAACAACAGGGGTTCGGGTTGGGGGAACACTGAAGCTTTCTTT. It encodes CASNNRGSGWGNTEAFF.

The genes are TRBV4-3 and TRBJ1-2, with D perhaps TRBD1 (5 bases). The germline V gene has CDR1 LGHNA and CDR2 YSLEER. The CDR3 contains 18 residues. V lost 1 base to trimming and J lost 1 base, with 19 bases between them. The CDR3: CASSQAVPSWGVNYGYTF. CDR3 in DNA: TGCGCCAGCAGCCAAGCGGTACCATCTTGGGGGGTTAACTATGGCTACACCTTC.

The table lists this clone with a count of one. The chain uses TRBV25-1 and TRBJ1-4; no definite D call. V was cut by 8 bases and J by 6 bases, with 13 bases left in between. CDR3 size: 13 residues. Germline lookup yields CDR1 MGHDK and CDR2 SYGVNS. DNA of the CDR3: TGTGCCAGCCATAGTTGGTTTGATGAAAAACTGTTTTTT. Encoded protein: CASHSWFDEKLFF.

The genes are TRBV9 and TRBJ2-1, with 14 bases fitting TRBD2. CDR1 and CDR2 (germline): SGDLS, YYNGEE. V gave up 3 bases and J gave up 1 base; unmatched junction bases: 3. CDR3 length equals 17 residues. In DNA, the CDR3 is TGTGCCAGCAGCGGACTAGCGGGGGGGCAATCCTACAATGAGCAGTTCTTC. It translates to CASSGLAGGQSYNEQFF.

Remarks on this clone: Within the sample, other DNA sequences also encode this same CDR3. The rearrangement joins TRBV30 to TRBJ2-2; no clear D gene. Germline assignment: CDR1 GTSNPN and CDR2 SVGIG (reference sequence). Trimming took 4 bases from V and 1 from J, leaving 7 bases between them. CDR3 length equals 13 residues. The CDR3 spells CAWTRQNTGELFF. The CDR3 bases are TGTGCCTGGACCCGACAGAACACCGGGGAGCTGTTTTTT.

The chain combines TRBV29-1 with TRBJ2-7; 15 bases line up with TRBD2. The germline V gene encodes CDR1 SQVTM and CDR2 ANQGSEA. Trimming cost V 5 bases and J 2 bases; bases outside gene matches: 4. This CDR3 has 15 amino acids. The CDR3 protein is CSVQGTSGRPYEQYF. The DNA for the CDR3 is TGCAGCGTTCAGGGGACTAGCGGGAGGCCCTACGAGCAGTACTTC.